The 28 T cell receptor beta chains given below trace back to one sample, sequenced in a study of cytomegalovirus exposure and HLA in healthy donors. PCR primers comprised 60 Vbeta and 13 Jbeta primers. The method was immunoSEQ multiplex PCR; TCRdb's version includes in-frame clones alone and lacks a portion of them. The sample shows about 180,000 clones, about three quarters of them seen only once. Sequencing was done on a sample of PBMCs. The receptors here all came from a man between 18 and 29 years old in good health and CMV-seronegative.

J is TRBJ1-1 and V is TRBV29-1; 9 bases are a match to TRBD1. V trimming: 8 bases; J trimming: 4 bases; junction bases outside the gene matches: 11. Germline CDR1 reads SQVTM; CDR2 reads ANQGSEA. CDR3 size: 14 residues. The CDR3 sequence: CSFQDRDRVTEAFF. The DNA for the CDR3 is TGCAGCTTTCAGGACCGGGACAGGGTCACTGAAGCTTTCTTT.

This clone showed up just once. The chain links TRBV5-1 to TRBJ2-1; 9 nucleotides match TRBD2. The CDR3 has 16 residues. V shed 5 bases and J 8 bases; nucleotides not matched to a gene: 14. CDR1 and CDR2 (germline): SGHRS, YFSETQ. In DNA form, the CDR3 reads TGCGCCAGCAGTCTCCCTAGCGGGGTAATCTTCGATGAGCAGTTCTTC. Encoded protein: CASSLPSGVIFDEQFF.

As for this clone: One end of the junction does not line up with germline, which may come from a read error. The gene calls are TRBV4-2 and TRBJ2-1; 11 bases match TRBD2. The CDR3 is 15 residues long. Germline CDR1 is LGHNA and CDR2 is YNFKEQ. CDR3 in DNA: TGTGCCAGCAGCCAAGAAGGGACTAGCGGTGATCGGAAGATCTTC. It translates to CASSQEGTSGDRKIF.

The DNA of the CDR3 is TGTGCCAGCAGCACGGCCACGACAAACTATGGCTACACCTTC. Amino acid sequence: CASSTATTNYGYTF. The chain joins TRBV4-2 to TRBJ1-2; D is unclear. Germline V gives CDR1 LGHNA, CDR2 YNFKEQ. V gave up 5 bases and J gave up 2 bases, with 12 bases separating them. The CDR3 spans 14 residues.

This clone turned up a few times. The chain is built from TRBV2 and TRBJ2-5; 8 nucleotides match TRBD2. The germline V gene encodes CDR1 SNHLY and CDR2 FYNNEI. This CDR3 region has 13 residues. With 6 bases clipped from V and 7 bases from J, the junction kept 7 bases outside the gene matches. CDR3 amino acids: CASRDGTSRTQYF. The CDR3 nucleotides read TGTGCCAGCAGAGACGGGACTAGTAGGACCCAGTACTTC.

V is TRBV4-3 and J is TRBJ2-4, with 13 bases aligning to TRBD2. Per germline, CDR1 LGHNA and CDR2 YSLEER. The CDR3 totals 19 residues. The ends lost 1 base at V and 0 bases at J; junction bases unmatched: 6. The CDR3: CASSQGRLAGGLAKNIQYF. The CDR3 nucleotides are TGCGCCAGCAGCCAAGGTAGACTAGCGGGGGGCCTAGCCAAAAACATTCAGTACTTC.

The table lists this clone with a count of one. In DNA form, the CDR3 reads TGTGCCAGCAGCTTAGTGGCAGTACCTTCCGGGGGCGAGCAGTACTTC. This gives the protein CASSLVAVPSGGEQYF. The chain joins TRBV11-2 to TRBJ2-7; a possible D gene is TRBD2 (6 bases). This CDR3 is built from 16 residues. The germline V and J ends were trimmed by 1 base and 6 bases, with 19 bases remaining between them. The germline gives CDR1 SGHAT, CDR2 FQNNGV.

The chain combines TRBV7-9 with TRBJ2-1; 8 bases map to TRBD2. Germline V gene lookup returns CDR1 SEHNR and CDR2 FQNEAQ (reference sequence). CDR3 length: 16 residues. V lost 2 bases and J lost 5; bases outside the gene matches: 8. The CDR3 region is CASSLWGGGLDNEQFF. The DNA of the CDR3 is TGTGCCAGCAGCTTATGGGGCGGGGGGCTGGACAATGAGCAGTTCTTC. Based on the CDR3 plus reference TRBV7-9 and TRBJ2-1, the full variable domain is DTGVSQNPRHKITKRGQNVTFRCDPISEHNRLYWYRQTLGQGPEFLTYFQNEAQLEKSRLLSDRFSAERPKGSFSTLEIQRTEQGDSAMYLCASSLWGGGLDNEQFFGPGTRLTVL.

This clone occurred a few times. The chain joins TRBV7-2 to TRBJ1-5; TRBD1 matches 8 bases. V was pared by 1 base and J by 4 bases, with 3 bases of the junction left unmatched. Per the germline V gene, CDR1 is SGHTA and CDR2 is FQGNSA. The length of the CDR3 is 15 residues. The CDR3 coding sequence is TGTGCCAGCAGCTTAGGTGACAGGGGTAATCAGCCCCAGCATTTT. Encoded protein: CASSLGDRGNQPQHF.

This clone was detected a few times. The CDR3 sequence: CASSQDRDSRTAEAFF. The CDR3 DNA is TGCGCCAGCAGCCAAGATCGAGACAGCCGAACGGCTGAAGCTTTCTTT. The rearrangement uses TRBV4-3 and TRBJ1-1; possible D gene TRBD1, 5 bases. Germline V gene lookup returns CDR1 LGHNA and CDR2 YSLEER. V lost 0 bases to trimming and J lost 6 bases, with 17 bases between them. The CDR3 loop spans 16 amino acids.

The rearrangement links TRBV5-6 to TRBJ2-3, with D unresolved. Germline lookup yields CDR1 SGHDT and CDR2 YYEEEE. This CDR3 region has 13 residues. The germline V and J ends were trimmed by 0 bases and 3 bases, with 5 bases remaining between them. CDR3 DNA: TGTGCCAGCAGCTTGGACTTGACAGATACGCAGTATTTT. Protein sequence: CASSLDLTDTQYF.

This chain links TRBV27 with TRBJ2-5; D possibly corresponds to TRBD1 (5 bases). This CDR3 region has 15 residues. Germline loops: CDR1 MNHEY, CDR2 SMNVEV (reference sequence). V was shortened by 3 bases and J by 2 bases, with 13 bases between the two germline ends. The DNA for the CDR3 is TGTGCCAGCAGTTTTTATTTCAGGGATCAAGAGACCCAGTACTTC. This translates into CASSFYFRDQETQYF.

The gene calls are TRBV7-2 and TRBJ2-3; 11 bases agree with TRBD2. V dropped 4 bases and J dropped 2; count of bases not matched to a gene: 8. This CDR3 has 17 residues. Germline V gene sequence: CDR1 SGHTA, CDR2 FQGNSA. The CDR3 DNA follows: TGTGCCAGCAGCTCAAAACCGGGACTAGCGGTCACAGATACGCAGTATTTT. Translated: CASSSKPGLAVTDTQYF.

Here the CDR3 reads CASSRGTNEQFF. The DNA for the CDR3 is TGTGCCAGCAGCCGGGGGACCAATGAGCAGTTCTTC. The V call is TRBV7-3, the J call TRBJ2-1, with a weak D call TRBD2 (6 bases). This CDR3 spans 12 amino acids. Trimming took 5 bases from V and 6 from J, leaving 8 bases between them. CDR1 SGHTA and CDR2 FQGTGA come from the germline V gene. Full variable domain (outside the CDR3, taken from reference TRBV7-3 and TRBJ2-1): GAGVSQTPSNKVTEKGKYVELRCDPISGHTALYWYRQSLGQGPEFLIYFQGTGAADDSGLPNDRFFAVRPEGSVSTLKIQRTERGDSAVYLCASSRGTNEQFFGPGTRLTVL.

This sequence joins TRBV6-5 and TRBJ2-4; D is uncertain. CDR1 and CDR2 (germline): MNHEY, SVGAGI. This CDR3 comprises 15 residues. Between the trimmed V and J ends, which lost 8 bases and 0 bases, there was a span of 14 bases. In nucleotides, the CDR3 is TGTGCCAGCCGTCGAACCGGAGTAGCCAAAAACATTCAGTACTTC. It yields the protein CASRRTGVAKNIQYF.

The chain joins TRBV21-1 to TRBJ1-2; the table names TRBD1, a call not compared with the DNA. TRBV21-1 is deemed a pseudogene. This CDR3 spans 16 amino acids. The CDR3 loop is CASSKFWAGGGHGYTF. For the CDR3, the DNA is TGTGCCAGCAGCAAATTCTGGGCAGGGGGCGGTCATGGCTACACCTTC.

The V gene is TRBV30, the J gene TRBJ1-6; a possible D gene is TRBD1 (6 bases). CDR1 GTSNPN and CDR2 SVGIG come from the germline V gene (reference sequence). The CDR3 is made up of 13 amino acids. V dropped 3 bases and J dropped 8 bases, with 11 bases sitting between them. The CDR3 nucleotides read TGTGCCTGGAGCGGGACATCGTATTCACCCCTCCACTTT. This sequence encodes CAWSGTSYSPLHF.

The CDR3 region has the DNA TGTGCCAGCAGCCAAAAATATACGCAGTATTTT. Its translation: CASSQKYTQYF. The chain uses TRBV11-3 and TRBJ2-3; D is unclear. CDR1 and CDR2 from the germline V gene are SGHNT and YENEEA. V shed 5 bases and J shed 7 bases, with 7 bases lying between them. CDR3 size: 11 residues.

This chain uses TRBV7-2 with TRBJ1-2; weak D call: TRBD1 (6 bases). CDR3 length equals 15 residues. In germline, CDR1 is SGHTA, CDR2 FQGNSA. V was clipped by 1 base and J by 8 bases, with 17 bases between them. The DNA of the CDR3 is TGTGCCAGCAGCTTAGGTCTTGGGGGGGCGGGGGGCTACACCTTC. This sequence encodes CASSLGLGGAGGYTF.

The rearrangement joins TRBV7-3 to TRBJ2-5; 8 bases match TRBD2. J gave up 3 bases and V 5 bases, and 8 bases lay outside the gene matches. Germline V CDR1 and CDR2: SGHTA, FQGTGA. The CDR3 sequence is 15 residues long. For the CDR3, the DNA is TGTGCCAGCAGCAAAAGGACTAGCCAGGAAGAGACCCAGTACTTC. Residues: CASSKRTSQEETQYF.

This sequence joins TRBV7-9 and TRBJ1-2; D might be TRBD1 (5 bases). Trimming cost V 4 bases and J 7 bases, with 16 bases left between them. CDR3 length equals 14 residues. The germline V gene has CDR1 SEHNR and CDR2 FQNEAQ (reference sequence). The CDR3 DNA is TGTGCCAGCAGCTCCCCTGGGGGGGGAAGTGGCTACACCTTC. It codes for CASSSPGGGSGYTF.

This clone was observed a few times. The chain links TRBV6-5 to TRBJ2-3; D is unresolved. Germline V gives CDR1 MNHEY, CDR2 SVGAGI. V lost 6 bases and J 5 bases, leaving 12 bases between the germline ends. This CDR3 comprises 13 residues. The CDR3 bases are TGTGCCAGCAGCCTTGGTTTCAGAGATACGCAGTATTTT. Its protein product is CASSLGFRDTQYF.

In nucleotides, the CDR3 is TGCGCCAGCAGCCAAGAACGGGCTAGCGGACACACAGATACGCAGTATTTT. Its translation: CASSQERASGHTDTQYF. The chain employs TRBV4-3 and TRBJ2-3; 7 positions match TRBD2. This CDR3 region has 17 residues. Trimming took 0 bases from V and 2 from J; bases not matched to a gene: 8. Germline V gene lookup returns CDR1 LGHNA and CDR2 YSLEER.

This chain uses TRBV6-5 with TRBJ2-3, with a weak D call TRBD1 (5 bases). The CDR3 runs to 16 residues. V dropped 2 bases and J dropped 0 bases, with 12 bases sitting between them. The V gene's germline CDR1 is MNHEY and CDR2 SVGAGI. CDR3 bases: TGTGCCAGCAGTTACCGGGCTCGACAGAGCACAGATACGCAGTATTTT. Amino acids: CASSYRARQSTDTQYF.

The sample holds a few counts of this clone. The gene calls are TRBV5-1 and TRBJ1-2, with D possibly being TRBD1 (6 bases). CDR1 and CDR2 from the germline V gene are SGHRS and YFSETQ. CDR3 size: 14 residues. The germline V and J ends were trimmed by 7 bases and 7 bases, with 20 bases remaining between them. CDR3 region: CASGPGEGGSGYTF. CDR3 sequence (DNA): TGCGCCAGCGGCCCAGGGGAGGGCGGTAGTGGCTACACCTTC. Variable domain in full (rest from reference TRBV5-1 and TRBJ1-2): KAGVTQTPRYLIKTRGQQVTLSCSPISGHRSVSWYQQTPGQGLQFLFEYFSETQRNKGNFPGRFSGRQFSNSRSEMNVSTLELGDSALYLCASGPGEGGSGYTFGSGTRLTVV.

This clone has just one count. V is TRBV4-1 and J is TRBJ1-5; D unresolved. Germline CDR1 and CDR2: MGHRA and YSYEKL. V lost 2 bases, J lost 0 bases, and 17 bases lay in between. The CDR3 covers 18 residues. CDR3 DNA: TGCGCCAGCAGCCAATATCCCGGGTTCTTCGATAGCAATCAGCCCCAGCATTTT. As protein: CASSQYPGFFDSNQPQHF.

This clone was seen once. CDR3 amino acids: CASSDPSRNQPQHF. For the CDR3, the DNA is TGTGCCAGCAGTGACCCATCCCGCAATCAGCCCCAGCATTTT. The gene calls are TRBV6-1 and TRBJ1-5; no definite D call. CDR1 and CDR2 from the germline V gene are MNHNS and SASEGT. V was shortened by 3 bases and J by 2 bases, with 8 bases between the two germline ends. The CDR3 spans 14 residues.

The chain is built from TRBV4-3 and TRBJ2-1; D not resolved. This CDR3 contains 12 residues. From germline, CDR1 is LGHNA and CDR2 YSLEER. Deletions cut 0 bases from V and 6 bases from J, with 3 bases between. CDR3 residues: CASSQEANEQFF. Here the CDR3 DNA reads TGCGCCAGCAGCCAAGAGGCCAATGAGCAGTTCTTC.